This paragraph covers one T cell receptor (beta chain) sequence. After removal of 2 bases from V and 1 base from J, the junction contained 10 bases not matched to a gene. Germline V CDR1 and CDR2: SGHDN, FVKESK. This CDR3 is built from 19 residues. The source of the sample is a study of cytomegalovirus exposure and HLA in healthy donors. Both 60 Vbeta primers and 13 Jbeta primers went into the PCR. The table came from immunoSEQ multiplex PCR; TCRdb's copy has only in-frame clones and leaves some out. The sample lists around 150,000 clones, 75% to 85% occurring once. The TCR originated in a woman aged 40-49 years in good health and CMV-seronegative. The J gene is TRBJ2-4, the V gene TRBV14; 11 positions agree with TRBD2. Sample: PBMCs. The DNA of the CDR3 is TGTGCCAGCAGCCAAAGACTAGCGGGACCCCTGGGGGCCAAAAACATTCAGTACTTC. Its protein product is CASSQRLAGPLGAKNIQYF.